These 14 T cell receptor beta chains were all obtained from the same sample, sequenced in a study of T cell repertoires in cytomegalovirus infection. TCRdb re-called the reads with MiXCR, one entry per CDR3 protein. The sample holds almost 500,000 distinct CDR3 sequences, about 11% seen once. The sample consisted of PBMCs. The receptors were sampled from a human donor in good health (CMV status not recorded). Some clones in this sample may be carry-over from other donors' samples.

The V and J genes are TRBV2 and TRBJ2-7; no clear D. V lost 4 bases and J 2 bases, leaving 9 bases between the germline ends. There are 13 residues in the CDR3. The germline V gene has CDR1 SNHLY and CDR2 FYNNEI. Written as DNA, the CDR3 is TGTGCCAGCAGTGCGCTTCCAACCTACGAGCAGTACTTC. Amino acids: CASSALPTYEQYF.

This clonotype was detected ten times or more. This rearrangement joins TRBV5-1 to TRBJ2-3; perhaps TRBD2 as D (5 bases). Germline lookup yields CDR1 SGHRS and CDR2 YFSETQ. The CDR3 contains 16 residues. V lost 5 bases and J lost 6, with 22 bases in between. CDR3 residues: CASRYSLADGVDTQYF. CDR3 nucleotide sequence: TGCGCCAGCAGATATTCCCTAGCCGATGGGGTGGATACGCAGTATTTT.

In regard to this clonotype: A much larger clone differs by one base, so this may be a read error. This chain links TRBV5-1 with TRBJ2-5, with 8 bases matching TRBD1. Looked up from germline, CDR1 is SGHRS and CDR2 is YFSETQ. The CDR3 is 13 residues long. V was pared by 7 bases and J by 5 bases, with 7 bases of the junction left unmatched. The CDR3 protein is CASLRTGMETQYF. The CDR3 nucleotides are TGCGCCAGCCTGAGGACAGGGATGGAGACCCAGTACTTC.

This clonotype was counted many times. J is TRBJ2-2 and V is TRBV7-9, with 7 bases identical to TRBD1. The germline V gene encodes CDR1 SEHNR and CDR2 FQNEAQ (reference sequence). This CDR3 spans 17 amino acids. J lost 6 bases, V lost 5 bases, and 15 bases had no gene match. The CDR3 region has the DNA TGTGCCAGCAGCATCGGACAGGCCTATTATTGGTCCGGGGAGCTGTTTTTT. Translated: CASSIGQAYYWSGELFF.

Ten or more counts support this clonotype. The V call is TRBV6-1, the J call TRBJ1-4, with TRBD1 matching over 7 bases. The germline V gene encodes CDR1 MNHNS and CDR2 SASEGT. The CDR3 sequence is 14 residues long. The ends lost 5 bases at V and 2 bases at J; junction bases unmatched: 2. The chain's CDR3 is CASSWGQTNEKLFF. CDR3 coding DNA: TGTGCCAGCAGTTGGGGACAGACTAATGAAAAACTGTTTTTT.

This rearrangement joins TRBV20-1 to TRBJ1-5, with D uncertain. V was shortened by 7 bases and J by 1 base, with 8 bases between the two germline ends. The CDR3 spans 12 residues. CDR1 and CDR2 from the germline V gene are DFQATT and SNEGSKA (reference sequence). DNA of the CDR3: TGCAGTGTTGGGTGGAGCAATCAGCCCCAGCATTTT. Its translation: CSVGWSNQPQHF.

As to this clonotype: A clone one base away is much larger, so this may be a read error. The genes are TRBV2 and TRBJ2-1; D is possibly TRBD1 (6 bases). This CDR3 is 15 amino acids long. The germline V and J ends were trimmed by 1 base and 12 bases, with 19 bases remaining between them. The germline gives CDR1 SNHLY, CDR2 FYNNEI. CDR3 sequence reads: CASSEEGDKASGQFF. The CDR3 DNA sequence: TGTGCCAGCAGTGAAGAGGGGGACAAGGCCAGTGGGCAGTTCTTC.

This clonotype has more than one count but fewer than ten. The chain uses TRBV4-1 and TRBJ2-3; 13 positions match TRBD2. Germline V gene sequence: CDR1 MGHRA, CDR2 YSYEKL. This CDR3 region has 17 residues. V lost 4 bases, J lost 2 bases, and 6 bases stayed unmatched. CDR3 sequence reads: CASSRQGLAGNTDTQYF. In DNA form, the CDR3 reads TGCGCCAGCAGCCGTCAGGGACTAGCGGGGAACACAGATACGCAGTATTTT.

A remark on this clonotype: This sequence may be a read error, since a much larger clone differs from it by one base. This sequence joins TRBV10-3 and TRBJ2-5; 8 bases agree with TRBD2. In germline, CDR1 is ENHRY, CDR2 SYGVKD. The V gene end was trimmed by 4 bases and the J gene end by 5 bases; junction bases not matched to a gene: 6. This CDR3 has 14 residues. The CDR3 DNA follows: TGTGCCATCAGTGGCAGCGGGGGCGTGGAGACCCAGTACTTC. It translates to CAISGSGGVETQYF.

There are a few counts of this clonotype. The genes are TRBV29-1 and TRBJ1-4, with a tentative D call TRBD1 (5 bases). Germline V CDR1 and CDR2: SQVTM, ANQGSEA. Trimming stripped 5 bases from V and 15 bases from J, with 22 bases between. The CDR3 is 13 residues long. The CDR3 is CSVIREDPLEVFF. CDR3 in DNA: TGCAGCGTTATCAGGGAGGATCCCCTGGAGGTGTTTTTT.

This clonotype was recorded many times. The genes are TRBV7-3 and TRBJ2-3; no reliable D call. The CDR3 runs 13 residues. Germline values: CDR1 SGHTA, CDR2 FQGTGA. With 1 base removed from V and 2 bases from J, the gap between germline ends came to 4 bases. This CDR3 reads CASSLKFTDTQYF. The CDR3 DNA is TGTGCCAGCAGCTTAAAATTCACAGATACGCAGTATTTT.

This clonotype was detected many times. The gene calls are TRBV27 and TRBJ1-1; D remains unclear. CDR3 length: 13 residues. CDR1 and CDR2 from the germline V gene are MNHEY and SMNVEV (reference sequence). Deletions cut 3 bases from V and 1 base from J, with 6 bases between. The CDR3 sequence: CASSFRTNTEAFF. The CDR3, as DNA: TGTGCCAGCAGTTTTAGAACGAACACTGAAGCTTTCTTT.

This clonotype was seen more than once but under ten times. The gene calls are TRBV28 and TRBJ1-2; weak D call: TRBD1 (5 bases). Germline V gene data show CDR1 as MDHEN and CDR2 as SYDVKM. V lost 8 bases to trimming and J lost 6 bases, with 19 bases between them. The CDR3 is made up of 14 amino acids. CDR3 in DNA: TGTGCCAGCCGCTCTGGGGGTGGAGGACATGGCTACACCTTC. Its protein product is CASRSGGGGHGYTF.

This clonotype showed up just a few times. The J gene is TRBJ2-1, the V gene TRBV2; tentatively, D is TRBD1 (6 bases). In germline, CDR1 is SNHLY, CDR2 FYNNEI. The CDR3 extends over 14 amino acids. Trimming cost V 5 bases and J 5 bases, with 13 bases left between them. The CDR3 DNA follows: TGTGCCAGCAGTCTACAGGGAAGGAACAATGAGCAGTTCTTC. It yields the protein CASSLQGRNNEQFF. Using reference TRBV2 and TRBJ2-1 for the parts outside the CDR3, the full variable domain is EPEVTQTPSHQVTQMGQEVILRCVPISNHLYFYWYRQILGQKVEFLVSFYNNEISEKSEIFDDQFSVERPDGSNFTLKIRSTKLEDSAMYFCASSLQGRNNEQFFGPGTRLTVL.